The T cell receptor (beta chain) under discussion was sequenced for a study of early T cells in non-severe SARS-CoV-2 infection. Overall study: Sequencing of bulk RNA from unsorted whole blood was done, without chain pairing.

This clonotype was seen more than once but under ten times. The CDR3 has 15 amino acids. Germline lookup yields CDR1 MDHEN and CDR2 SYDVKM. The V gene end was trimmed by 7 bases and the J gene end by 4 bases; junction bases not matched to a gene: 7. Individual cDNA molecules received unique molecular identifiers during library preparation. TCRdb re-derived calls from the 5' RACE reads in MiXCR, one entry per CDR3 protein. The table lists tens of thousands of distinct CDR3 sequences, under 6% of them singletons. The sequencing input was whole blood. The rearrangement joins TRBV28 to TRBJ2-3, with TRBD1 matching 11 bases. The source of this sequence is an adult who was a healthcare worker with PCR-confirmed SARS-CoV-2 infection or an uninfected control (not recorded which). The CDR3 is CASTLPGQGADTQYF. CDR3 nucleotides: TGTGCCAGCACTCTACCGGGACAGGGGGCAGATACGCAGTATTTT.